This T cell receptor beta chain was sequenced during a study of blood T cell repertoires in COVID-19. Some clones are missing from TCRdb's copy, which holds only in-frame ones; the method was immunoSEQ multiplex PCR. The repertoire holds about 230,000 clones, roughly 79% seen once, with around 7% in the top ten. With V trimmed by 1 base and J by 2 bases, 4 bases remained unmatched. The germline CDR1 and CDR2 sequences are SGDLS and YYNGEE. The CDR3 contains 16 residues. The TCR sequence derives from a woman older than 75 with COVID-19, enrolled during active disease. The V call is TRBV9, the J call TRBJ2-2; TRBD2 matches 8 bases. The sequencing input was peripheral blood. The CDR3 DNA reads TGTGCCAGCAGCGTAACGGGGGGGGCAAACACCGGGGAGCTGTTTTTT. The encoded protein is CASSVTGGANTGELFF.